This TCR beta chain emerged from a study of shared clonotypes between healthy human individuals (dated by TCRdb to 2018 to 2021). Some background on the complete study: A couple of women and a few men aged 18 to 49 years were included in the cohort. Each donor's leukapheresis produced roughly between roughly 0.85 and 9.5 billion PBMCs. To increase sequencing depth and limit assay-specific biases, different laboratories used diverse techniques to prepare libraries and sequence TCR repertoires. To estimate repertoire size and how much clonotype sharing occurs between individuals, the study deeply sequenced the blood TCR repertoires of about five healthy adults.

CDR1 and CDR2 are drawn from the germline V gene: SGHTA, FQGNSA. Deletion took 6 bases off V and 3 bases off J, with a span of 13 bases between the germline ends. The CDR3 sequence holds 14 residues, the cysteine and phenylalanine included. Just CDR3 DNA is preserved here, 42 bases in frame from base 1. The donors were healthy, HIV-negative adults with no recently reported acute infections or vaccinations. Every donor was a Caucasian adult living in Nashville, Tennessee, USA. For unsorted samples, approximately 89 million PBMCs were counted, and genomic DNA was extracted using the QIAamp DNA Blood Mini kit. Blood was collected by leukapheresis, and PBMCs were isolated by Ficoll-Histopaque density gradient centrifugation and then cryopreserved in liquid nitrogen vapor phase. Using the deep immunoSEQ assay, multiplex PCR amplified TCR CDR3 regions from genomic DNA. Extracted genomic DNA from each cell subset was spread evenly across all wells of several immunoSEQ 96-well plates, with each plate serving as a replicate. For unsorted PBMC, about 300 ng genomic DNA, equal to 32,000 or so T cell genomes, was loaded into each replicate PCR. Genomic DNA from unsorted PBMC was sequenced over ten immunoSEQ deep assay plates. Purified libraries were quantified with a Qubit 3.0 fluorometer, sized on a Bioanalyzer 2100, and re-quantified with the KAPA Library Quantification kit. A separate single-read 150-cycle Illumina NextSeq 550 flow cell was used to sequence each immunoSEQ 96-well plate. The study's processing was this. The immunoSEQ output contained only junctional sequences without quality scores, so filtering could not match that applied to full-length reads. Sequences were annotated with PyIR, a Python wrapper for IgBLAST v1.9, and V/J genes and CDR3 were assigned using IMGT germline references. Reads were filtered out if the reads had weak V/J assignments (E-value above 1e-6), no CDR3, stop codons, out-of-frame junctions, or ambiguous translated residues. V3J clonotypes were defined as sequences sharing the same inferred V gene, J gene, and CDR3 amino acid sequence. Percentage overlap between repertoires was calculated by dividing the number of shared unique clonotypes by the size of the smaller repertoire. Repertoire richness was assessed with RTK rarefaction, the Chao1 estimator, and Recon v2.1 estimates of unobserved clonotypes. TCRdb limited this immuneACCESS table to in-frame rearrangements with V and J called. A share of clones is missing; checked studies link under half to unresolved V genes, and the rest is unexplained. V, J and clone size were drawn from that table, and D and trimming were deduced from the DNA. The sample yields about 490,000 clones; 70% to 85% were counted once. The top ten constitute around 12% of the sample.

Study-wide findings and limitations: Sampling was limited to blood, and TCR repertoires in tissue likely differ from TCR repertoires in blood. Pairwise subsampling indicated that sequencing depth was expected to affect the degree of clonotype sharing among donors. The small number of donors limited the genetic and exposure-history diversity represented.

To note about this clone: Its antigen specificity is not known. No clone much larger than this one lies a single base away; base qualities are absent. Other DNA sequences in this sample translate to the same CDR3.

The TCR was taken from a middle-aged woman in good health. Some clones in this sample may be carry-over from other donors' samples. The sequencing sample was made of PBMCs. The chain couples TRBV7-2 to TRBJ2-3, and possibly TRBD2, on 6 matching bases. Here the CDR3 is given as CASSLGRGTDTQYF. The bases are TGTGCCAGCAGTCTTGGGCGGGGTACAGATACGCAGTATTTT.